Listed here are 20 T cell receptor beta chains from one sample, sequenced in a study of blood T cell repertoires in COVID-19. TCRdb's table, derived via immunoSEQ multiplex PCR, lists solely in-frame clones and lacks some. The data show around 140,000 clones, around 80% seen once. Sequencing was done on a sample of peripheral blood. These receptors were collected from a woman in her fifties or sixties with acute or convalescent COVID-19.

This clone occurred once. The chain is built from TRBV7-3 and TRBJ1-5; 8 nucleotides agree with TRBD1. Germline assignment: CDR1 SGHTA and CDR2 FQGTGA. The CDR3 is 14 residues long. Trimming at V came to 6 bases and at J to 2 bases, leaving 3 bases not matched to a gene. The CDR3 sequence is CASSQTGGNQPQHF. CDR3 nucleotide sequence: TGTGCCAGCAGTCAGACAGGGGGCAATCAGCCCCAGCATTTT.

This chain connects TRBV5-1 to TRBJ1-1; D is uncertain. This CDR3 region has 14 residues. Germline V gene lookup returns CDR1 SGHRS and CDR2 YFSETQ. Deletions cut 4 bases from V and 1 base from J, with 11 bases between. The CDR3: CASSEGPANTEAFF. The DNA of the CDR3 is TGCGCCAGCAGCGAGGGTCCAGCGAACACTGAAGCTTTCTTT.

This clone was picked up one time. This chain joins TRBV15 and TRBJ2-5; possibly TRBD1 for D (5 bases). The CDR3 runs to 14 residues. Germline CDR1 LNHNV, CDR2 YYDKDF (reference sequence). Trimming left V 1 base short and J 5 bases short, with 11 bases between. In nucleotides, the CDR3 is TGTGCCACCAGCAGAGGACAGCGACGGGAGACCCAGTACTTC. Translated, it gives CATSRGQRRETQYF.

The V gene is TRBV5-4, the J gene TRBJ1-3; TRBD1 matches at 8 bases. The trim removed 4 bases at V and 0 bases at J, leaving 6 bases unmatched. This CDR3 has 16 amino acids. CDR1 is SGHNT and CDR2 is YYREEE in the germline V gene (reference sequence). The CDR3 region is CASSLDRGSSGNTIYF. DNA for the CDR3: TGTGCCAGCAGCCTTGACAGGGGTAGCTCTGGAAACACCATATATTTT.

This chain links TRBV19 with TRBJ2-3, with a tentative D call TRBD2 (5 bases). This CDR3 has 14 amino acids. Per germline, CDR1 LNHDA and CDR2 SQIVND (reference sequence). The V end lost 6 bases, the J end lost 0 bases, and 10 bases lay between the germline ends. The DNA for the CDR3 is TGTGCCAGTAGCCGGAGGTCTAGCACAGATACGCAGTATTTT. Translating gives CASSRRSSTDTQYF.

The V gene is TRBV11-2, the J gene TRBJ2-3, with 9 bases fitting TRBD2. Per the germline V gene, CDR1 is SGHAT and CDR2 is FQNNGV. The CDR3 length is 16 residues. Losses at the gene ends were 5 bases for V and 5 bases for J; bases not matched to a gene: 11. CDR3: CASSEILGLAGDTQYF. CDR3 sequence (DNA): TGTGCCAGCAGCGAAATCCTGGGACTAGCAGGAGATACGCAGTATTTT. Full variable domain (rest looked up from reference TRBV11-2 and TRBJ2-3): EAGVAQSPRYKIIEKRQSVAFWCNPISGHATLYWYQQILGQGPKLLIQFQNNGVVDDSQLPKDRFSAERLKGVDSTLKIQPAKLEDSAVYLCASSEILGLAGDTQYFGPGTRLTVL.

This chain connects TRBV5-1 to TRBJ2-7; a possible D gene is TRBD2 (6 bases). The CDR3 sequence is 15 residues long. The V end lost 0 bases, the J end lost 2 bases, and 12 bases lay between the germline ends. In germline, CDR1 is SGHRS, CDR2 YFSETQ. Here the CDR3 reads CASSLVNSGTYEQYF. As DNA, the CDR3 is TGCGCCAGCAGCTTGGTTAATAGCGGTACCTACGAGCAGTACTTC.

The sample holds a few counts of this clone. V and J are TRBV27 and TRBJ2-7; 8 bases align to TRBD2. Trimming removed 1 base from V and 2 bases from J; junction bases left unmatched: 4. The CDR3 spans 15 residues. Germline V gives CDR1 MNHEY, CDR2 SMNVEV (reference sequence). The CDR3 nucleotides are TGTGCCAGCAGTTTATATCCGGGAGGGACCTACGAGCAGTACTTC. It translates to CASSLYPGGTYEQYF.

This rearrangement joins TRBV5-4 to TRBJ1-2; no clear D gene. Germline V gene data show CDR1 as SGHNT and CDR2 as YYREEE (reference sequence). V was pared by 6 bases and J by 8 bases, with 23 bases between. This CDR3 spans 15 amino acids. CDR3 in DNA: TGTGCCAGCATGCCGGCGGGCGACCCACATGGGGGCTACACCTTC. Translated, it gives CASMPAGDPHGGYTF.

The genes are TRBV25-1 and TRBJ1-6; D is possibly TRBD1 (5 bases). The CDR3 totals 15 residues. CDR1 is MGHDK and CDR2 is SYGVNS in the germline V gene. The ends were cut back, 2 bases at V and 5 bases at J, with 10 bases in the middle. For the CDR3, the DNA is TGTGCCAGCAGTGAAATGGGAGGGGATAATTCACCCCTCCACTTT. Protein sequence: CASSEMGGDNSPLHF.

The CDR3 nucleotides read TGTGCCAGCACTCCCCAGATTAATGAAAAACTGTTTTTT. Its protein product is CASTPQINEKLFF. The gene calls are TRBV6-5 and TRBJ1-4; D uncertain. Between the trimmed V and J ends, which lost 7 bases and 4 bases, there was a span of 10 bases. Germline V lookup: CDR1 MNHEY, CDR2 SVGAGI. This CDR3 has 13 residues.

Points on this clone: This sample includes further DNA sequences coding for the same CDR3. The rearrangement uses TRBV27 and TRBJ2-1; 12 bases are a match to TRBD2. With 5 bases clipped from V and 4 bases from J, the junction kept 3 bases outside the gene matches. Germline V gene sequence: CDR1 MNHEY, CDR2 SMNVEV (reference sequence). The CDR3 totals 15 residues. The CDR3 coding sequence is TGTGCCAGCAGTCTCGGGACTAGCGGGTACAATGAGCAGTTCTTC. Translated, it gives CASSLGTSGYNEQFF.

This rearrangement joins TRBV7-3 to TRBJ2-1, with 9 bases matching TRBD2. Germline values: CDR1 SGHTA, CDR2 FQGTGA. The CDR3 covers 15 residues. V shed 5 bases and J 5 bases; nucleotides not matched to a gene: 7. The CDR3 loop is CASSPGLAKNNEQFF. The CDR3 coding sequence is TGTGCCAGCAGCCCCGGACTAGCGAAGAACAATGAGCAGTTCTTC.

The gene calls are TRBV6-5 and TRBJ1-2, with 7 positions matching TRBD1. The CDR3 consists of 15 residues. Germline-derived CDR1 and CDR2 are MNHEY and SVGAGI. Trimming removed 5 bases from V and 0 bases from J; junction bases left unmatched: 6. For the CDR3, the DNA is TGTGCCAGCAGTAGGACAGGAGGAGCTAACTATGGCTACACCTTC. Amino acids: CASSRTGGANYGYTF.

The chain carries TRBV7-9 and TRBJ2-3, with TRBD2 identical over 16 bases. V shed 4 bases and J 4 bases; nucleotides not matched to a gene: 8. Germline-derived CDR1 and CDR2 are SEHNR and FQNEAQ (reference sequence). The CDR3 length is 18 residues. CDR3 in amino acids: CASSSGTSGRVIADTQYF. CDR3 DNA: TGTGCCAGCAGCTCTGGGACTAGCGGGAGGGTTATTGCAGATACGCAGTATTTT.

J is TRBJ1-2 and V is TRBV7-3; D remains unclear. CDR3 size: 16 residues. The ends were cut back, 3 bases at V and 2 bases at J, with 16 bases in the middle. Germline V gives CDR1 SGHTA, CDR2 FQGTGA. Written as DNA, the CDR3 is TGTGCCAGCAGCTTTCTAGCTTTTAGGGTCAACTATGGCTACACCTTC. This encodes CASSFLAFRVNYGYTF.

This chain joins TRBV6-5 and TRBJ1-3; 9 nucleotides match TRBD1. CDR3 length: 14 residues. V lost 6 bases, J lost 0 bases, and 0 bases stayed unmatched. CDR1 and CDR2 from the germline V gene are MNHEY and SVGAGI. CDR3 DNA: TGTGCCAGCAGGACAGGGGGCTCTGGAAACACCATATATTTT. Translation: CASRTGGSGNTIYF.

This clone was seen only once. CDR3: CASSSGGLAGTYEQYF. CDR3 sequence (DNA): TGTGCCAGCAGCTCCGGAGGACTAGCGGGAACCTACGAGCAGTACTTC. This chain connects TRBV11-2 to TRBJ2-7; 12 positions agree with TRBD2. The CDR3 loop spans 16 amino acids. Trimming cost V 4 bases and J 2 bases; bases outside gene matches: 6. Germline CDR1 is SGHAT and CDR2 is FQNNGV.

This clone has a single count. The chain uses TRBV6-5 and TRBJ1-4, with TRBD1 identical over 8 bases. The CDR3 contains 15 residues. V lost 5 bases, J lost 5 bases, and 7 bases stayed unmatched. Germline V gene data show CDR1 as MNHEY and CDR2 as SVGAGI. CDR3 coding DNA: TGTGCCAGCAGTAGATCCGGGACAGGAAATGAAAAACTGTTTTTT. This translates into CASSRSGTGNEKLFF.

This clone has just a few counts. In nucleotides, the CDR3 is TGTGCCAGCAGGTCCAGGGATCTAGGGAACACTGAAGCTTTCTTT. Its protein product is CASRSRDLGNTEAFF. The chain uses TRBV7-8 and TRBJ1-1, with a weak D call TRBD1 (5 bases). Germline assignment: CDR1 SGHVS and CDR2 FQNEAQ. V shed 6 bases and J shed 1 base, with 15 bases lying between them. There are 15 residues in the CDR3.